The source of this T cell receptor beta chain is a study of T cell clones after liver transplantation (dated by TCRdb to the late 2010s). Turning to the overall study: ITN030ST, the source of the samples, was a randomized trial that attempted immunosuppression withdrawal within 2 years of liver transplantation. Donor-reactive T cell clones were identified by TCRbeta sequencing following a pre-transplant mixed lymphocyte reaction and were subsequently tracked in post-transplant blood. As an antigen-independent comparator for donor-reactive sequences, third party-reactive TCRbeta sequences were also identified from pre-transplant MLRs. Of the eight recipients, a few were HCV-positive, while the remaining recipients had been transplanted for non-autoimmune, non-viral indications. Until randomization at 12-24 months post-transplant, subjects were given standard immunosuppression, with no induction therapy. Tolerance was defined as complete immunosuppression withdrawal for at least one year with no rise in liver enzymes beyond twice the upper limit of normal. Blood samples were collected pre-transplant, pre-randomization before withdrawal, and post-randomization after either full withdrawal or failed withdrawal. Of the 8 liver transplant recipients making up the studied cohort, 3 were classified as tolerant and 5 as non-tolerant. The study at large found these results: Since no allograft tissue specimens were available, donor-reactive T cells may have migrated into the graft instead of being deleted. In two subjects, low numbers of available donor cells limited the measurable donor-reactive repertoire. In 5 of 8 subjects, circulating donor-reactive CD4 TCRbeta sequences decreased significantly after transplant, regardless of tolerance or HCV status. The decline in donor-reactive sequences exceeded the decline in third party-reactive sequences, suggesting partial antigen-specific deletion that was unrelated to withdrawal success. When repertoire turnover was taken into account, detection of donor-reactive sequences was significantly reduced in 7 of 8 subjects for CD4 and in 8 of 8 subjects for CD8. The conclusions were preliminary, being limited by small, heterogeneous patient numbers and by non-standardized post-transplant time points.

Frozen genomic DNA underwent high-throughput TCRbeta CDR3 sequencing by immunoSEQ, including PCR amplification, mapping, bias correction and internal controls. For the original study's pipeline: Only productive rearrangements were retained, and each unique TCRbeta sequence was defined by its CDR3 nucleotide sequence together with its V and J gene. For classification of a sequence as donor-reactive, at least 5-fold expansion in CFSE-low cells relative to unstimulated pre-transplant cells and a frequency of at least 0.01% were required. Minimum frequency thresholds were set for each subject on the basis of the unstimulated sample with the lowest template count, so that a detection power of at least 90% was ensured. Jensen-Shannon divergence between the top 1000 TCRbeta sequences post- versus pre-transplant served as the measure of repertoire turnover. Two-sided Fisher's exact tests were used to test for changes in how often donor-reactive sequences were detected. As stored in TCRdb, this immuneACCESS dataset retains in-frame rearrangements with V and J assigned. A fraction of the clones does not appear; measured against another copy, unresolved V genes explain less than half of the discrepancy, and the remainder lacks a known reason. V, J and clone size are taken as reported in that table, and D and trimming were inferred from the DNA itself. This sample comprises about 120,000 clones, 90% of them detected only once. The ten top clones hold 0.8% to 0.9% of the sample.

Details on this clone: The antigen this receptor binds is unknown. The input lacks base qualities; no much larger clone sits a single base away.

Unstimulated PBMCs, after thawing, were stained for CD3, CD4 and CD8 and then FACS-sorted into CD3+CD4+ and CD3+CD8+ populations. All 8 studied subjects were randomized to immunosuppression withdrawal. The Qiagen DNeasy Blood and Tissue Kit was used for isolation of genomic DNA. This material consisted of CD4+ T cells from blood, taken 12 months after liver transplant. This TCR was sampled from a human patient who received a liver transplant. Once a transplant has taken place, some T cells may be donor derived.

The CDR3 amino acid sequence is: CASSEVGFAEAFF. The nucleotide sequence reads TGTGCCAGCAGTGAAGTGGGTTTCGCTGAAGCTTTCTTT. The chain is made from TRBV6-1 and TRBJ1-1, with the D gene call left open. Looking up the germline V gene yields CDR1 MNHNS and CDR2 SASEGT. Taken from cysteine to phenylalanine, the CDR3 has 13 residues. Only CDR3 DNA is held: 39 bases, read in frame from base 1. V gives up 1 base and J gives up 6 bases, and the segment between their germline ends measures 9 bases.